This passage covers 2 T cell receptor beta chains from one sample sequenced in a study of blood T cell repertoires in COVID-19. Profiled with immunoSEQ multiplex PCR; TCRdb holds only in-frame clones, not every one. The sample lists about 140,000 clones; approximately 80% were seen once. Input material: PBMCs or T cells enriched from blood (not recorded which). The receptors come from a woman under 30 who had been exposed to COVID-19.

This clone was seen more than once but under ten times. This chain joins TRBV4-2 and TRBJ1-1, with D maybe TRBD1 (6 bases). V dropped 0 bases and J dropped 0 bases, with 14 bases sitting between them. The CDR3 spans 17 residues. CDR1 is LGHNA and CDR2 is YNFKEQ in the germline V gene. In DNA, the CDR3 is TGTGCCAGCAGCCAAGAGGTAGGTCGACAGGTGAACACTGAAGCTTTCTTT. Encoded protein: CASSQEVGRQVNTEAFF.

Only a few counts were recorded for this clone. The chain links TRBV6-4 to TRBJ2-1; 11 nucleotides agree with TRBD2. J was trimmed by 5 bases and V by 2 bases; bases with no gene match: 2. Germline V gene sequence: CDR1 MRHNA, CDR2 SNTAGT. CDR3 length equals 15 residues. CDR3 residues: CASSDLAGGNNEQFF. The CDR3 DNA follows: TGTGCCAGCAGTGACCTAGCGGGAGGAAACAATGAGCAGTTCTTC.